This T cell receptor beta chain appears in the sequencing data of a study of shared clonotypes between healthy human individuals. The V end lost 6 bases, the J end lost 3 bases, and 9 bases lay between the germline ends. This CDR3 has 12 amino acids. Looked up from germline, CDR1 is SNHLY and CDR2 is FYNNEI. Only CD45RO-negative cells positively selected for CCR7 counted as naive CD8 cells, so terminally differentiated effector memory CD45RA+ cells were excluded. Profiled with immunoSEQ multiplex PCR; TCRdb holds only in-frame clones, not every one. The repertoire holds about 580,000 clones, with 98% as singletons.

The rearrangement uses TRBV2 and TRBJ2-7; TRBD1 might be the D (6 bases). The sample taken for sequencing was naive CD8+ T cells sorted from blood. This TCR derives from a man younger than 45 in good health. CDR3 region: CASRGDNYEQYF. CDR3 nucleotide sequence: TGTGCCAGCAGGGGGGACAACTACGAGCAGTACTTC.